The 22 T cell receptor beta chains below come from one sample, sequenced in a study of CD8+CD57+ T cells in acquired aplastic anemia. Sequencing was done on patients that had shown CD8+CD57+ cell expansion by flow cytometry. The use of genomic DNA as template underpinned the TCR beta VDJ and CDR3 profiling. Using its own MiXCR run on the reads, TCRdb lists one record per CDR3 protein. Of some 200,000 distinct CDR3 sequences in the sample, around 49% were seen once. Sequencing was done on a sample of sorted CD4+, CD8+, or CD8+CD57+ T cells (not recorded which) from PBMCs. All receptors derive from a human donor with aplastic anemia.

This clonotype was found many times. The chain uses TRBV16 and TRBJ1-5, with 8 bases lining up with TRBD1. The germline gives CDR1 KGHSY, CDR2 FQNENV. Losses at the gene ends were 4 bases for V and 4 bases for J; bases not matched to a gene: 3. This CDR3 is built from 14 residues. CDR3 in amino acids: CASSPTGANQPQHF. The CDR3 nucleotides read TGTGCCAGCAGCCCGACAGGGGCGAATCAGCCCCAGCATTTT.

This clonotype showed up many times. V is TRBV6-5 and J is TRBJ1-1; D is unresolved. V dropped 7 bases and J dropped 3 bases, with 18 bases sitting between them. From germline, CDR1 is MNHEY and CDR2 SVGAGI. This CDR3 is 15 amino acids long. DNA for the CDR3: TGTGCCAGCACCTACGACTTAAGGGCTGACACTGAAGCTTTCTTT. Protein product: CASTYDLRADTEAFF.

The CDR3 bases are TGTGCCAGCAGCGTAGCGACAGGGGGCCGCTCCTATAATTCACCCCTCCACTTT. This gives the protein CASSVATGGRSYNSPLHF. The V and J genes are TRBV2 and TRBJ1-6; TRBD1 aligns across 10 bases. The CDR3 has 18 amino acids. In germline, CDR1 is SNHLY, CDR2 FYNNEI. V was pared by 6 bases and J by 0 bases, with 8 bases of the junction left unmatched.

The chain employs TRBV20-1 and TRBJ1-5; 8 bases are shared with TRBD1. The J segment lost 4 bases and the V segment lost 6 bases, leaving 8 bases of the junction unmatched. This CDR3 has 14 residues. Germline V gene sequence: CDR1 DFQATT, CDR2 SNEGSKA (reference sequence). The CDR3 DNA reads as TGCAGTGCAACCGGGACAGGATCTAATCAGCCCCAGCATTTT. Encoded protein: CSATGTGSNQPQHF.

This chain uses TRBV29-1 with TRBJ2-7; 7 bases are shared with TRBD1. CDR3 length equals 12 residues. Losses at the gene ends were 6 bases for V and 7 bases for J; bases not matched to a gene: 9. Germline values: CDR1 SQVTM, CDR2 ANQGSEA. The CDR3 DNA follows: TGCAGCGTGGGCCGGGACAGAGATGAGCAGTACTTC. It translates to CSVGRDRDEQYF.

In this sample, this clonotype turned up many times. The genes are TRBV10-3 and TRBJ1-1; the match to TRBD1 covers 7 bases. Looked up from germline, CDR1 is ENHRY and CDR2 is SYGVKD. Losses at the gene ends were 10 bases for V and 4 bases for J; bases not matched to a gene: 12. The CDR3 totals 14 residues. CDR3 protein: CATTSAGGGTEAFF. The DNA for the CDR3 is TGTGCCACCACCTCGGCAGGGGGTGGCACTGAAGCTTTCTTT.

The chain is built from TRBV7-3 and TRBJ1-5; TRBD1 is a possible D gene (5 bases). There are 15 residues in the CDR3. The germline V gene has CDR1 SGHTA and CDR2 FQGTGA. Trimming cost V 8 bases and J 7 bases, with 21 bases left between them. DNA for the CDR3: TGTGCCAGCCAGGAGGGAGGGGCGGAAACGCAGCCCCAGCATTTT. Its protein is CASQEGGAETQPQHF. Full variable domain (rest looked up from reference TRBV7-3 and TRBJ1-5): GAGVSQTPSNKVTEKGKYVELRCDPISGHTALYWYRQSLGQGPEFLIYFQGTGAADDSGLPNDRFFAVRPEGSVSTLKIQRTERGDSAVYLCASQEGGAETQPQHFGDGTRLSIL.

The genes are TRBV20-1 and TRBJ2-3; tentative D call: TRBD2 (5 bases). Looked up from germline, CDR1 is DFQATT and CDR2 is SNEGSKA (reference sequence). This CDR3 region has 12 residues. The V end lost 5 bases, the J end lost 11 bases, and 17 bases lay between the germline ends. CDR3 nucleotides: TGCAGTGCTGATCGTGAGGGTTACGAGCAGTATTTT. This gives the protein CSADREGYEQYF.

This chain connects TRBV6-1 to TRBJ1-5; D possibly corresponds to TRBD1 (6 bases). This CDR3 has 13 amino acids. The germline V gene has CDR1 MNHNS and CDR2 SASEGT. Trimming shortened V by 6 bases and J by 7 bases, and 13 bases separated the two germline ends. In DNA form, the CDR3 reads TGTGCCAGCAGGCTACAGGGCGGACAGCCCCAGCATTTT. The encoded protein is CASRLQGGQPQHF.

There are a few counts of this clonotype. This chain links TRBV25-1 with TRBJ2-7, with TRBD2 matching over 12 bases. Per germline, CDR1 MGHDK and CDR2 SYGVNS. This CDR3 has 14 amino acids. After removal of 4 bases from V and 5 bases from J, the junction contained 3 bases not matched to a gene. The CDR3 region has the DNA TGTGCCAGCAGTGGGACTAGCGGGGTGCACGAGCAGTACTTC. Protein sequence: CASSGTSGVHEQYF.

The chain couples TRBV25-1 to TRBJ1-1; TRBD1 might be the D (6 bases). Germline loops: CDR1 MGHDK, CDR2 SYGVNS. The CDR3 length is 13 residues. V dropped 4 bases and J dropped 4 bases, with 10 bases sitting between them. CDR3 amino acids: CASSANRVTEAFF. CDR3 sequence (DNA): TGTGCCAGCAGTGCAAACAGGGTCACTGAAGCTTTCTTT.

This clonotype was recorded many times. The chain carries TRBV2 and TRBJ2-1; 7 bases agree with TRBD1. The CDR3 totals 15 residues. With V trimmed by 6 bases and J by 0 bases, 5 bases remained unmatched. The germline V gene encodes CDR1 SNHLY and CDR2 FYNNEI. CDR3 sequence: CASRETGSSYNEQFF. The DNA for the CDR3 is TGTGCCAGCAGAGAGACAGGGAGCTCCTACAATGAGCAGTTCTTC.

This clonotype was observed at least ten times. V is TRBV7-3 and J is TRBJ1-4; D unclear. Per germline, CDR1 SGHTA and CDR2 FQGTGA. Trimming cost V 3 bases and J 2 bases, with 4 bases left between them. This CDR3 spans 13 amino acids. CDR3 loop: CASSLDTNEKLFF. CDR3 coding DNA: TGTGCCAGCAGCTTGGACACTAATGAAAAACTGTTTTTT.

Concerning this clonotype itself: At one of its ends the junction is not consistent with the germline gene, which may arise from a read error. This chain links TRBV7-7 with TRBJ2-5, with TRBD2 matching 7 bases. Germline-derived CDR1 and CDR2 are SSHAT and FNYEAQ (reference sequence). This CDR3 is 15 amino acids long. This chain's CDR3 is CASSLVGTMQETQYF. DNA for the CDR3: TGTGCTAGCAGCTTAGTCGGGACTATGCAAGAGACCCAGTACTTC.

This clonotype appeared many times. The chain combines TRBV10-3 with TRBJ2-1; no clear D gene. Trimming cost V 6 bases and J 5 bases, with 8 bases left between them. This CDR3 region has 12 residues. Germline lookup yields CDR1 ENHRY and CDR2 SYGVKD. CDR3 sequence reads: CAIRGQNNEQFF. CDR3 coding DNA: TGTGCCATCAGAGGTCAGAACAATGAGCAGTTCTTC.

This clonotype was recorded at least ten times. This sequence joins TRBV19 and TRBJ2-3, with D possibly TRBD1 on 5 matching bases. Germline V gene sequence: CDR1 LNHDA, CDR2 SQIVND (reference sequence). The V and J ends lost 3 bases and 4 bases respectively, with 11 bases between them. The CDR3 spans 14 residues. CDR3: CASSMARVPDTQYF. Written as DNA, the CDR3 is TGTGCCAGTAGTATGGCCAGGGTTCCAGATACGCAGTATTTT.

This clonotype was recorded at least ten times. V gene TRBV7-9 combines with J gene TRBJ2-5, with 8 bases fitting TRBD2. This CDR3 is built from 15 residues. Looked up from germline, CDR1 is SEHNR and CDR2 is FQNEAQ (reference sequence). J lost 1 base, V lost 4 bases, and 5 bases had no gene match. The CDR3 DNA sequence: TGTGCCAGCAGCTACGCGAGCGGGGGCCAAGAGACCCAGTACTTC. Translating it yields CASSYASGGQETQYF.

This clonotype was recorded at least ten times. The V gene is TRBV5-5, the J gene TRBJ2-3; TRBD2 matches at 9 bases. CDR3 length: 14 residues. J lost 5 bases, V lost 3 bases, and 4 bases had no gene match. Germline V lookup: CDR1 SGHKS, CDR2 YYEKEE (reference sequence). CDR3 coding DNA: TGTGCCAGCAGCTCGGTAGCGGGGGAAGATACGCAGTATTTT. Its translation is CASSSVAGEDTQYF.

This clonotype was detected ten times or more. V gene TRBV13 combines with J gene TRBJ2-7; 11 bases agree with TRBD1. This CDR3 comprises 14 residues. The germline gives CDR1 PRHDT, CDR2 FYEKMQ (reference sequence). J gave up 6 bases and V 5 bases, and 6 bases lay outside the gene matches. CDR3 coding DNA: TGTGCCAGCAGCCGCCGGACAGGGGGCAGCGAGCAGTACTTC. Amino acid sequence: CASSRRTGGSEQYF.

The rearrangement joins TRBV19 to TRBJ2-2; 8 nucleotides line up with TRBD1. V was clipped by 5 bases and J by 2 bases; unmatched bases: 4. The CDR3 is 15 amino acids. CDR1 and CDR2 from the germline V gene are LNHDA and SQIVND (reference sequence). CDR3 amino acids: CASSQQGVNTGELFF. The CDR3 DNA follows: TGTGCCAGTAGTCAACAGGGGGTTAACACCGGGGAGCTGTTTTTT.

The J gene is TRBJ2-3, the V gene TRBV10-3, with D tentatively TRBD2 (6 bases). Germline V gives CDR1 ENHRY, CDR2 SYGVKD. Trimming shortened V by 8 bases and J by 3 bases, and 9 bases separated the two germline ends. This CDR3 has 12 amino acids. The CDR3 sequence: CAISEGTDTQYF. As DNA, the CDR3 is TGTGCCATCTCGGAGGGTACAGATACGCAGTATTTT.

This clonotype has at least ten counts. This chain joins TRBV7-9 and TRBJ2-7; the match to TRBD1 covers 10 bases. This CDR3 is 14 amino acids long. With 5 bases clipped from V and 4 bases from J, the junction kept 5 bases outside the gene matches. Germline lookup yields CDR1 SEHNR and CDR2 FQNEAQ (reference sequence). CDR3 nucleotides: TGTGCCAGCAGCCGCGGACAGGGGGATTACGAGCAGTACTTC. Translation gives CASSRGQGDYEQYF.